The T cell receptor beta chain under discussion was sequenced for a study of CD8 T cells in Susac syndrome. From blood CD8+ and CD4+ T cells, the TCR beta chain was sequenced. TEMRA cells were FACS-enriched, while CD8+ and CD4+ T cells were negatively isolated. Germline assignment: CDR1 GTSNPN and CDR2 SVGIG (reference sequence). With 4 bases clipped from V and 0 bases from J, the junction kept 8 bases outside the gene matches. This CDR3 has 17 residues. RNA amounts of about 0.45 to 1 ug underwent reverse transcription with random hexamers. Multiplex PCR with immunoSEQ amplified the TCR beta CDR3 across 54 Vbeta and 13 Jbeta. TCRdb independently ran MiXCR on the immunoSEQ multiplex PCR reads; one entry per CDR3 protein. This table has about 160,000 distinct CDR3 sequences, about 92% appearing once. This clonotype was observed a single time.

This clonotype was obtained from a human donor in good health. This chain joins TRBV30 and TRBJ2-6; 8 nucleotides align to TRBD1. The sample comprised CD4+ T cells from PBMCs. DNA for the CDR3: TGTGCCTGGACTTCGGACAGGGTGCCCTCTGGGGCCAACGTCCTGACTTTC. Translating it yields CAWTSDRVPSGANVLTF. Together with reference TRBV30 and TRBJ2-6, the CDR3 gives the full variable domain: SQTIHQWPATLVQPVGSPLSLECTVEGTSNPNLYWYRQAAGRGLQLLFYSVGIGQISSEVPQNLSASRPQDRQFILSSKKLLLSDSGFYLCAWTSDRVPSGANVLTFGAGSRLTVL.